Included here is one TCR beta chain sequence, with context. This clonotype was counted ten times or more. Its antigen is not yet known. No base-level quality is on record; no much larger clone is a single base apart. To prepare the library, 5' RACE was applied. The instrument was an Illumina HiSeq 2000. Template switching introduced a universal primer binding site; the final cDNA contained a unique molecular identifier, enabling accurate counting of TCR cDNA molecules. Specific primers in the conserved constant-segment region were used to synthesize first-strand cDNA for TCR alpha and beta chains. To control for contamination, every cDNA library was double barcoded, receiving both a SMART-Mk sample barcode and Illumina barcodes. TruSeq adapter sequences along with Illumina sample barcodes were introduced in two successive PCR steps. TCR alpha and beta cDNA libraries were sequenced on the Illumina HiSeq platform with custom primers. The published analysis was carried out like this. Unique molecular identifiers were extracted from raw reads with MiGEC, and CDR3 positions were determined with MiXCR. For each individual, recombination models were inferred using an EM algorithm with the repgenHMM and IGoR tools. The tcR package in R was used for shared clonotype analysis, with sharing normalized by the product of cloneset sizes. To study raw recombination free of thymic and clonal selection effects, out-of-frame nonproductive sequences were analyzed. The public reads were reanalyzed by TCRdb: fastp trimming at Q25, MiXCR alignment, in-frame beta chains only. Every CDR3 protein is listed once, alongside the most common genes and DNA of its rows. The V and J calls were determined by TCRdb, not by the authors. Here the sample has around 340,000 distinct CDR3 sequences; about 10% occur a single time. Over 7% of the sample comes from the top ten.

The source of the sample is a study of identical twins (dated by TCRdb to between 2015 and 2016). Background on the whole study: TCR alpha and beta repertoires from monozygotic twins, unrelated adults of various ages and cord blood were deep-sequenced to test whether fetal clonotypes persist. To rule out contamination, replicate twin experiments were performed at different times with different library preparation protocols. The research as a whole found: In monozygotic twins, out-of-frame TCR alpha sharing was systematically underestimated by recombination models, although the models agreed with sharing between unrelated individuals. Conclusions relied on cross-sectional statistical analysis, since the same donors could not be followed over many years. A weaker excess of twin sharing was found in beta out-of-frame sequences because the signal-to-noise ratio was lowered by fewer shared sequences. Compared with coincidental sharing between unrelated individuals, out-of-frame TCR alpha sequences shared between twins had an excess of sequences with low generation probability. Fewer insertions were carried by abundant cord blood beta clonotypes; a weaker similar trend was observed in young adult naive repertoires, while no such trend was observed in memory repertoires. Zero-insertion analyses could be partly confounded by invariant T cells such as MAIT and iNKT, though diverse VJ usage argued against such confounding for most clonotypes.

Only healthy Caucasian donors were included. The researchers also sequenced three unrelated adults who were not twins: a male aged 18 to 30, a male aged 50 to 60, and a female aged 50 to 60. Miltenyi CD45RO+ enrichment and human naive T-cell isolation kits were used to isolate memory (CD45RO+) and naive T cells from PBMC. From its cysteine to its phenylalanine, the CDR3 spans 16 amino acids. The CDR3 DNA has 48 bases and is translated from base 1. Compared with germline, V lacks 4 bases and J lacks 0 bases; bases without a gene match: 5. CDR1 and CDR2, per the germline V gene, are SGHRS and YFSETQ. The sequencing input was naive T cells sorted from blood. The cell subset or site label, read with the paper, signifies: cells isolated with a human naive T-cell isolation kit. The rearrangement joined TRBV5-1 to TRBJ2-3; the junction holds 10 bases that match TRBD2. The source is a woman between 50 and 59 years old in good health. The DNA reads as follows: TGCGCCAGCAGCGTTGAACTAGCGGGGAGCACAGATACGCAGTATTTT. This encodes CASSVELAGSTDTQYF.